The T cell receptor beta chain under discussion was sequenced for a study of T-cell reconstitution after alpha-beta-depleted transplantation in children. Unique molecular identifiers were used in preparing the TCRbeta library. MiXCR, applied by TCRdb to the PCR reads, yields one record per CDR3 protein. The sample includes roughly 70,000 distinct CDR3 sequences, approximately 4.4% of them seen just once. V was trimmed by 6 bases and J by 4 bases, leaving 19 bases between them. The CDR3 runs to 16 residues. CDR1 and CDR2 (germline): ENHRY, SYGVKD. This clonotype showed up many times. This sequence was found in a boy in the first two years of life who had a stem cell transplant for acute myeloid leukemia, so the T cells may come from the graft donor. The sequences come from PBMCs, mostly from graft donor cells, collected 180 days after TCRalphabeta/CD19-depleted stem cell transplant. The chain recombines TRBV10-3 with TRBJ2-1; D possibly uses TRBD1 or TRBD2 (6 bases each). The CDR3 loop is CAISPLEGGEYNEQFF. The CDR3 DNA is TGTGCCATCAGCCCCCTGGAGGGGGGCGAGTACAATGAGCAGTTCTTC.